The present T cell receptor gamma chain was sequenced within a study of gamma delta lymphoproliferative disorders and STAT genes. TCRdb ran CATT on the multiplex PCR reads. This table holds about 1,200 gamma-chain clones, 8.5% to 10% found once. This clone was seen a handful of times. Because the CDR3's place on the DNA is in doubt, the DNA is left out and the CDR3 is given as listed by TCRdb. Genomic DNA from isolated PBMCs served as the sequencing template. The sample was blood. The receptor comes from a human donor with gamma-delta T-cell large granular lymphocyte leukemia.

The CDR3 sequence is CTTVPAGLGPRTYKKLF. The chain is built from TRGV11 and TRGJ1 or TRGJ2. TRGV11 is an ORF; its function is uncertain. Both ends counted, the CDR3 spans 17 residues.